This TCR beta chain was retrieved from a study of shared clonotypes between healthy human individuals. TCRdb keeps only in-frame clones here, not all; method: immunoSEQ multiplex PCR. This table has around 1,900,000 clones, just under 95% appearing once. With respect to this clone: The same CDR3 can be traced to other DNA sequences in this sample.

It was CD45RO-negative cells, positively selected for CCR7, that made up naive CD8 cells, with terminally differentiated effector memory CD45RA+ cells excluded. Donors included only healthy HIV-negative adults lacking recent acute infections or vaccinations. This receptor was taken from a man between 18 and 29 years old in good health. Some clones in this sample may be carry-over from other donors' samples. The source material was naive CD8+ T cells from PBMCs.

The CDR3 nucleotides read TGTGCCAGCAGTTTATCGGGCAGCCCCTACGAGCAGTACTTC. As protein: CASSLSGSPYEQYF. This chain uses TRBV28 with TRBJ2-7; no clear D. V lost 1 base and J 2 bases, leaving 9 bases between the germline ends. The germline gives CDR1 MDHEN, CDR2 SYDVKM. This CDR3 has 14 residues.